Below, 25 T cell receptor beta chains from the same sample are listed, as sequenced in a study of blood T cell repertoires in COVID-19. Repertoires were generated with immunoSEQ multiplex PCR, while TCRdb's copy carries only in-frame clones and drops some. The sample lists 150,000 to 200,000 clones, roughly 75% occurring once. Sample: peripheral blood. The origin of the receptors is a man in his 70s with active or convalescent COVID-19.

V is TRBV30 and J is TRBJ1-6; D gene uncertain. CDR1 and CDR2 (germline): GTSNPN, SVGIG (reference sequence). The CDR3 loop spans 14 amino acids. The germline V and J ends were trimmed by 0 bases and 9 bases, with 12 bases remaining between them. In nucleotides, the CDR3 is TGTGCCTGGAGTGTCTCACTAAAAAGTTCACCCCTCCACTTT. This gives the protein CAWSVSLKSSPLHF.

This chain links TRBV14 with TRBJ1-1, with 8 bases lining up with TRBD1. The length of the CDR3 is 13 residues. The germline CDR1 and CDR2 sequences are SGHDN and FVKESK. V trimming: 4 bases; J trimming: 10 bases; junction bases outside the gene matches: 8. The DNA for the CDR3 is TGTGCCAGCAGCCGCAGGGGAGGGACAGGAGCTTTCTTT. Translating it yields CASSRRGGTGAFF.

J is TRBJ2-1 and V is TRBV13; 16 bases fit TRBD2. Looked up from germline, CDR1 is PRHDT and CDR2 is FYEKMQ (reference sequence). After removal of 5 bases from V and 0 bases from J, the junction contained 16 bases not matched to a gene. The CDR3 is 22 residues long. The CDR3 nucleotides read TGTGCCAGCAGCCCCGGGGGGGATCCGGGACTAGCGGGAGGGAGCTCCTACAATGAGCAGTTCTTC. Translating gives CASSPGGDPGLAGGSSYNEQFF. The entire variable domain, with the rest obtained from reference TRBV13 and TRBJ2-1, is as follows: AAGVIQSPRHLIKEKRETATLKCYPIPRHDTVYWYQQGPGQDPQFLISFYEKMQSDKGSIPDRFSAQQFSDYHSELNMSSLELGDSALYFCASSPGGDPGLAGGSSYNEQFFGPGTRLTVL.

This clone was counted a few times. This rearrangement joins TRBV5-1 to TRBJ1-2; 8 bases are a match to TRBD1. The CDR3 sequence is 14 residues long. After removal of 0 bases from V and 8 bases from J, the junction contained 6 bases not matched to a gene. Germline V gene data show CDR1 as SGHRS and CDR2 as YFSETQ. This CDR3 is CASSLDGTGRGYTF. CDR3 DNA: TGCGCCAGCAGCTTGGATGGGACAGGAAGGGGCTACACCTTC.

The chain combines TRBV5-8 with TRBJ1-1; D is ambiguous. In germline, CDR1 is SGHTS, CDR2 YDEGEE. Trimming cost V 0 bases and J 1 base, with 13 bases left between them. This CDR3 is 16 amino acids long. The CDR3 here is CASSLGLSFANTEAFF. Here the CDR3 DNA reads TGTGCCAGCAGCTTGGGTTTAAGCTTTGCGAACACTGAAGCTTTCTTT.

The chain joins TRBV6-6 to TRBJ1-1; D possibly corresponds to TRBD1 (6 bases). CDR1 MNHNY and CDR2 SVGAGI come from the germline V gene (reference sequence). The CDR3 is made up of 15 amino acids. Between the trimmed V and J ends, which lost 0 bases and 0 bases, there was a span of 8 bases. CDR3 nucleotides: TGTGCCAGCAGTTACTCGACAGGTTTGAACACTGAAGCTTTCTTT. Encoded protein: CASSYSTGLNTEAFF.

V is TRBV6-5 and J is TRBJ1-1; D is possibly TRBD1 (5 bases). Trimming left V 6 bases short and J 1 base short, with 15 bases between. The CDR3 totals 15 residues. Germline CDR1 reads MNHEY; CDR2 reads SVGAGI. Here the CDR3 DNA reads TGTGCCAGCAGATCTCCATTCGGGGGGAACACTGAAGCTTTCTTT. The encoded protein is CASRSPFGGNTEAFF.

This sequence joins TRBV20-1 and TRBJ2-4; 8 nucleotides match TRBD2. V shed 3 bases and J 4 bases; nucleotides not matched to a gene: 11. Germline V lookup: CDR1 DFQATT, CDR2 SNEGSKA (reference sequence). The CDR3 totals 16 residues. DNA of the CDR3: TGCAGTGCTAGTAAGGACTCCGGGGGGGCTAAAAACATTCAGTACTTC. As protein: CSASKDSGGAKNIQYF.

This chain connects TRBV6-5 to TRBJ1-4; D is possibly TRBD1 (6 bases). CDR3 length equals 12 residues. V was cut by 6 bases and J by 7 bases, with 9 bases left in between. CDR1 and CDR2 from the germline V gene are MNHEY and SVGAGI. The CDR3 region has the DNA TGTGCCAGCAGGGGGGCAACTGAAAAACTGTTTTTT. Translation: CASRGATEKLFF.

V and J are TRBV18 and TRBJ1-2, with D possibly TRBD1 on 5 matching bases. Trimming removed 0 bases from V and 4 bases from J, with 15 bases in between. Germline V gene lookup returns CDR1 KGHSH and CDR2 LQKENI. This CDR3 has 16 residues. CDR3 loop: CASSPPGLGETYGYTF. For the CDR3, the DNA is TGTGCCAGCTCACCACCGGGATTAGGGGAAACCTATGGCTACACCTTC.

The J gene is TRBJ2-5, the V gene TRBV7-2, with D maybe TRBD2 (6 bases). V was cut by 6 bases and J by 7 bases, with 15 bases left in between. Germline values: CDR1 SGHTA, CDR2 FQGNSA. CDR3 length: 13 amino acids. Here the CDR3 reads CASSGEARGTQYF. CDR3 bases: TGTGCCAGCAGTGGGGAGGCCAGAGGGACCCAGTACTTC.

The V gene is TRBV28, the J gene TRBJ1-2; the D gene is possibly TRBD1 (5 bases). Looked up from germline, CDR1 is MDHEN and CDR2 is SYDVKM. The V and J ends lost 7 bases and 3 bases respectively, with 12 bases between them. The CDR3 is made up of 13 amino acids. The CDR3 DNA is TGTGCCAGCAATGGCAGGGAGGACTATGGCTACACCTTC. As protein: CASNGREDYGYTF.

This clone is a singleton in its sample. The CDR3 protein is CASSITPRQGARTEAFF. The CDR3 DNA reads TGTGCCAGTAGTATAACCCCCCGACAGGGGGCGCGCACTGAAGCTTTCTTT. The chain links TRBV19 to TRBJ1-1; 10 nucleotides agree with TRBD1. The trim removed 2 bases at V and 4 bases at J, leaving 10 bases unmatched. Per the germline V gene, CDR1 is LNHDA and CDR2 is SQIVND (reference sequence). The CDR3 runs 17 residues.

The chain is built from TRBV11-2 and TRBJ2-3; 9 positions agree with TRBD1. The CDR3 loop spans 15 amino acids. From germline, CDR1 is SGHAT and CDR2 FQNNGV. V lost 5 bases, J lost 3 bases, and 6 bases stayed unmatched. CDR3 protein: CASSINRGRTDTQYF. CDR3 nucleotide sequence: TGTGCCAGCAGCATCAACAGGGGGCGAACAGATACGCAGTATTTT.

The V call is TRBV5-4, the J call TRBJ1-2; D might be TRBD1 (6 bases). Per the germline V gene, CDR1 is SGHNT and CDR2 is YYREEE (reference sequence). Trimming stripped 4 bases from V and 3 bases from J, with 13 bases between. This CDR3 has 14 residues. The CDR3 region is CASSPGVGDYGYTF. DNA for the CDR3: TGTGCCAGCAGCCCAGGGGTTGGTGACTATGGCTACACCTTC.

This chain connects TRBV18 to TRBJ2-5; 8 bases map to TRBD1. With V trimmed by 3 bases and J by 1 base, 7 bases remained unmatched. In germline, CDR1 is KGHSH, CDR2 LQKENI. The CDR3 consists of 16 residues. CDR3 sequence: CASSPLHTGGQETQYF. CDR3 sequence (DNA): TGTGCCAGCTCACCTCTCCATACAGGGGGCCAAGAGACCCAGTACTTC.

The V and J genes are TRBV7-6 and TRBJ2-3, with 8 bases fitting TRBD2. The length of the CDR3 is 16 residues. In germline, CDR1 is SGHVS, CDR2 FNYEAQ. V trimming: 5 bases; J trimming: 0 bases; junction bases outside the gene matches: 7. CDR3 in amino acids: CASSPSPGGSTDTQYF. The CDR3 bases are TGTGCCAGCAGCCCAAGCCCGGGGGGGAGCACAGATACGCAGTATTTT.

The chain combines TRBV5-1 with TRBJ1-1, with 10 bases lining up with TRBD1. This CDR3 contains 15 residues. Germline V gene data show CDR1 as SGHRS and CDR2 as YFSETQ. The J segment lost 5 bases and the V segment lost 0 bases, leaving 4 bases of the junction unmatched. CDR3 bases: TGCGCCAGCAGCTTGGCCGGGACAGGGGAGACTGAAGCTTTCTTT. Encoded protein: CASSLAGTGETEAFF.

The sample holds one count of this clone. The chain uses TRBV5-1 and TRBJ2-3; TRBD2 matches 8 bases. The CDR3 runs to 15 residues. The V gene end was trimmed by 3 bases and the J gene end by 4 bases; junction bases not matched to a gene: 7. Germline assignment: CDR1 SGHRS and CDR2 YFSETQ. The CDR3: CASSSPGGQSDTQYF. CDR3 in DNA: TGCGCCAGCAGCTCACCGGGGGGGCAGTCAGATACGCAGTATTTT.

The rearrangement joins TRBV9 to TRBJ2-1, with 7 bases that match TRBD2. Germline assignment: CDR1 SGDLS and CDR2 YYNGEE. This CDR3 contains 15 residues. Losses at the gene ends were 0 bases for V and 3 bases for J; bases not matched to a gene: 3. The CDR3, as DNA: TGTGCCAGCAGCGTAGATTGGGGGGGCTACAATGAGCAGTTCTTC. It encodes CASSVDWGGYNEQFF.

A few counts support this clone. This chain links TRBV7-9 with TRBJ1-4; the D is unclear. The V gene lost 5 bases and the J gene lost 5 bases, with 15 bases spanning the gap. The CDR3 is made up of 15 amino acids. Germline V lookup: CDR1 SEHNR, CDR2 FQNEAQ (reference sequence). As DNA, the CDR3 is TGTGCCAGCAGCCCCCCCGCTCCTCGGAATGAAAAACTGTTTTTT. The encoded protein is CASSPPAPRNEKLFF. The whole variable domain, filled in from reference TRBV7-9 and TRBJ1-4, reads DTGVSQNPRHKITKRGQNVTFRCDPISEHNRLYWYRQTLGQGPEFLTYFQNEAQLEKSRLLSDRFSAERPKGSFSTLEIQRTEQGDSAMYLCASSPPAPRNEKLFFGSGTQLSVL.

This rearrangement joins TRBV7-2 to TRBJ1-1; 9 positions agree with TRBD1. The germline CDR1 and CDR2 sequences are SGHTA and FQGNSA. This CDR3 is built from 15 residues. Trimming removed 5 bases from V and 3 bases from J; junction bases left unmatched: 7. CDR3 in DNA: TGTGCCAGCAGCGCGACAGGGGGAAGAGACACTGAAGCTTTCTTT. Translating gives CASSATGGRDTEAFF.

The J gene is TRBJ1-3, the V gene TRBV19, with TRBD1 matching 9 bases. Trimming took 6 bases from V and 2 from J; bases not matched to a gene: 5. Germline V gene data show CDR1 as LNHDA and CDR2 as SQIVND (reference sequence). The CDR3 consists of 15 residues. The CDR3, as DNA: TGTGCCAGTAGCGGAACAGGGGGCCCTGGAAACACCATATATTTT. Protein sequence: CASSGTGGPGNTIYF.

The gene calls are TRBV6-5 and TRBJ1-4, with D hard to call. CDR3 length: 15 amino acids. Germline V gene sequence: CDR1 MNHEY, CDR2 SVGAGI. The ends were cut back, 7 bases at V and 5 bases at J, with 17 bases in the middle. CDR3 DNA sequence: TGTGCCAGCATTGGACCTCCGGGGAGGAATGAAAAACTGTTTTTT. Amino acids: CASIGPPGRNEKLFF.

CDR3 coding DNA: TGTGCCAGCAGTGACGGGCAGGGGTCGGGCTACACCTTC. It codes for CASSDGQGSGYTF. J is TRBJ1-2 and V is TRBV6-4; D is perhaps TRBD1 (6 bases). Deletions cut 2 bases from V and 8 bases from J, with 12 bases between. The germline CDR1 and CDR2 sequences are MRHNA and SNTAGT. The CDR3 consists of 13 residues.